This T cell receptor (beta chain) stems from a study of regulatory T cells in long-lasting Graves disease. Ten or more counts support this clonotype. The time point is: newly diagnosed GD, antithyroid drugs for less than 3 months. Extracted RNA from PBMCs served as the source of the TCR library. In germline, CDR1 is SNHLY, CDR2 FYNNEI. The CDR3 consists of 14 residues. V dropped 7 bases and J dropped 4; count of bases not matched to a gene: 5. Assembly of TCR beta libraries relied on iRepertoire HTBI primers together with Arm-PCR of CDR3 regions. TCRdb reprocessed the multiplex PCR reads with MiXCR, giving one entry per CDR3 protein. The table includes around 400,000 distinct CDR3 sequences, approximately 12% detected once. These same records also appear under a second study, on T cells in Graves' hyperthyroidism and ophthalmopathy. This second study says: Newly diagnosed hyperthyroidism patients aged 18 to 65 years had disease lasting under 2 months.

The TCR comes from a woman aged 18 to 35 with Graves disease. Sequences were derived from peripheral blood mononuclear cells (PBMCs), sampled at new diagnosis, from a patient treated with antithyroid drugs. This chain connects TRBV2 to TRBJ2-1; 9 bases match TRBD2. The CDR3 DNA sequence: TGTGCCAGCAACGCGGGGGGGCCTTACAATGAGCAGTTCTTC. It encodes CASNAGGPYNEQFF. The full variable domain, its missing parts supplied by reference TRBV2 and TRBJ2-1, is EPEVTQTPSHQVTQMGQEVILRCVPISNHLYFYWYRQILGQKVEFLVSFYNNEISEKSEIFDDQFSVERPDGSNFTLKIRSTKLEDSAMYFCASNAGGPYNEQFFGPGTRLTVL.